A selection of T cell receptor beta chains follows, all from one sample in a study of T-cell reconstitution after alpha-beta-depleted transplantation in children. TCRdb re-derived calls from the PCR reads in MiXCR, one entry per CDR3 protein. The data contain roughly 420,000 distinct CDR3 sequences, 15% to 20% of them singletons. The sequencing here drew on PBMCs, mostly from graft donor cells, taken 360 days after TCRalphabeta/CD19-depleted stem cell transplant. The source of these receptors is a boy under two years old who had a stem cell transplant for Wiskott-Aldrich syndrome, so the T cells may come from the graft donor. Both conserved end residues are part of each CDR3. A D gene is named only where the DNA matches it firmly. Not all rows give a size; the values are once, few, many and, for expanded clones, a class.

DNA: TGTGCCAGTAGTATAGGGCTGAGCTCCTACGAGCAGTACTTC
CDR3: CASSIGLSSYEQYF
size: few
V: TRBV19
J: TRBJ2-7
D: .

DNA: TGCAGCGTTGAAGGGGACGGGAGCTCCTACGAGCAGTACTTC
CDR3: CSVEGDGSSYEQYF
size: .
V: TRBV29-1
J: TRBJ2-7
D: .

DNA: TGTGCCATCAGTGAGTCGCTTTCGGCCGGGGAGCTGTTTTTT
CDR3: CAISESLSAGELFF
size: .
V: TRBV10-3
J: TRBJ2-2
D: .

DNA: TGTGCCAGCAGTGAGGACGGAGCCAAAAACATTCAGTACTTC
CDR3: CASSEDGAKNIQYF
size: few
V: TRBV2
J: TRBJ2-4
D: .

DNA: TGTGCCAGCAGACAGGGTTCGGAGTACAATGAGCAGTTCTTC
CDR3: CASRQGSEYNEQFF
size: few
V: TRBV27
J: TRBJ2-1
D: .

DNA: TGTGCCAGCAGCTTGGGGGCAGGTAGCTCCTACGAGCAGTACTTC
CDR3: CASSLGAGSSYEQYF
size: many
V: TRBV5-5
J: TRBJ2-7
D: .

DNA: TGTGCCAGCAGCCCACAGGACAGGACCTACGAGCAGTACTTC
CDR3: CASSPQDRTYEQYF
size: few
V: TRBV7-9
J: TRBJ2-7
D: TRBD1

DNA: TGCGCGGCGGGGCTAGCGGGAATCCAAGAGACCCAGTACTTC
CDR3: CAAGLAGIQETQYF
size: .
V: TRBV20-1
J: TRBJ2-5
D: TRBD2

DNA: TGTGCCATTATCCGACAGGGAGAGACTGAAGCTTTCTTT
CDR3: CAIIRQGETEAFF
size: .
V: TRBV12-3/TRBV12-4
J: TRBJ1-1
D: TRBD1

DNA: TGTGCCACCAGCAGGGGGCTCGGCTATGGCTACACCTTC
CDR3: CATSRGLGYGYTF
size: few
V: TRBV24-1
J: TRBJ1-2
D: TRBD1

DNA: TGTGCCAGCAGCTTAATAAGTAGCAATCAGCCCCAGCATTTT
CDR3: CASSLISSNQPQHF
size: .
V: TRBV7-2
J: TRBJ1-5
D: .

DNA: TGTGCCAGCTCACCACTGGCATCGAGCGGGGCGAACTCCTACGAGCAGTACTTC
CDR3: CASSPLASSGANSYEQYF
size: .
V: TRBV18
J: TRBJ2-7
D: TRBD2

DNA: TGTGCCAGCAGGACTTCTGGATTCGACGAGACCCAGTACTTC
CDR3: CASRTSGFDETQYF
size: once
V: TRBV2
J: TRBJ2-5
D: .

DNA: TGCGCCAGCAGCCCTCAGGGCTTTCAAGCTTTCTTT
CDR3: CASSPQGFQAFF
size: .
V: TRBV5-1
J: TRBJ1-1
D: .

DNA: TGCGCCAGCAGCTTGGGGGCCGTCCCCCACAATGAGCAGTTCTTC
CDR3: CASSLGAVPHNEQFF
size: few
V: TRBV5-1
J: TRBJ2-1
D: .

DNA: TGCGCCAGCAGCCCTAGGGGGAGCTCCTACAATGAGCAGTTCTTC
CDR3: CASSPRGSSYNEQFF
size: many
V: TRBV7-9
J: TRBJ2-1
D: .

DNA: TGTGCCATCAGTGAGTCGAGGGGGGAGACCCAGTACTTC
CDR3: CAISESRGETQYF
size: .
V: TRBV10-3
J: TRBJ2-5
D: .

DNA: TGCGCCAGCAGCCAAGAGTGGGCCTACGAGCAGTACTTC
CDR3: CASSQEWAYEQYF
size: .
V: TRBV4-1
J: TRBJ2-7
D: .

DNA: TGCAGTGCTAGCTCCCTAGCGGGAAACTCCTACGAGCAGTACTTC
CDR3: CSASSLAGNSYEQYF
size: .
V: TRBV20-1
J: TRBJ2-7
D: TRBD2

DNA: TGTGCCAGCAGCCAAGGGCGAGCGGGGGGCATTTTCGATGAGCAGTTCTTC
CDR3: CASSQGRAGGIFDEQFF
size: few
V: TRBV4-2
J: TRBJ2-1
D: TRBD2

DNA: TGTGCCAGTGTTGACAGGGAAACTTCCTCTGGGGCCAACGTCCTGACTTTC
CDR3: CASVDRETSSGANVLTF
size: .
V: TRBV2
J: TRBJ2-6
D: TRBD1

DNA: TGTGCCAGCAGGGCTGGGGCCAACGTCCTGACTTTC
CDR3: CASRAGANVLTF
size: few
V: TRBV6-2/TRBV6-3
J: TRBJ2-6
D: .

DNA: TGTGCCAGCAGTCACTGGGGCGGGGAGCTGTTTTTT
CDR3: CASSHWGGELFF
size: few
V: TRBV12-3/TRBV12-4
J: TRBJ2-2
D: .

DNA: TGTGCCAGCAGCCAAGAAGGACAGGGGGCCATCTATGGCTACACCTTC
CDR3: CASSQEGQGAIYGYTF
size: .
V: TRBV4-2
J: TRBJ1-2
D: TRBD1

DNA: TGTGCCAGCAGGATACCCGGACGGGGTGTACGCTCACCCCTCCACTTT
CDR3: CASRIPGRGVRSPLHF
size: .
V: TRBV28
J: TRBJ1-6
D: .

DNA: TGTGCCAGCAGGTCTCCCTTTGGGGGTTACCGGCAGTTCTTC
CDR3: CASRSPFGGYRQFF
size: .
V: TRBV6-1
J: TRBJ2-1
D: .

DNA: TGTGCCAGCAGACGTACTGGGCCGGGGGAGACCCAGTACTTC
CDR3: CASRRTGPGETQYF
size: .
V: TRBV5-5
J: TRBJ2-5
D: .

DNA: TGTGCCAGCAGAATAAGGGACGCCAAAGAGACCCAGTACTTC
CDR3: CASRIRDAKETQYF
size: few
V: TRBV6-2/TRBV6-3
J: TRBJ2-5
D: .

DNA: TGCAGCGTCTCAGCGGGAGGGCCAATCGAGCAGTACTTC
CDR3: CSVSAGGPIEQYF
size: .
V: TRBV29-1
J: TRBJ2-7
D: TRBD2

DNA: TGCAGTGCTAGGATGATAGCCGATGAGCAGTTCTTC
CDR3: CSARMIADEQFF
size: .
V: TRBV20-1
J: TRBJ2-1
D: .

DNA: TGTGCCAGCAGTTACAGGGGGCATACCTCACCCCTCCACTTT
CDR3: CASSYRGHTSPLHF
size: .
V: TRBV6-2/TRBV6-3
J: TRBJ1-6
D: TRBD1

DNA: TGCAGCGTTGAAGATCCCCCGGGACACACCGGGGAGCTGTTTTTT
CDR3: CSVEDPPGHTGELFF
size: .
V: TRBV29-1
J: TRBJ2-2
D: .

DNA: TGTGCCAGCAGTACCAGACAGGGCAGCCAGCCCCAGCATTTT
CDR3: CASSTRQGSQPQHF
size: few
V: TRBV12-3/TRBV12-4
J: TRBJ1-5
D: TRBD1

DNA: TGCGCCAGCAGCCAGAGAAAGGGACAGATTAATGAAAAACTGTTTTTT
CDR3: CASSQRKGQINEKLFF
size: .
V: TRBV4-1
J: TRBJ1-4
D: TRBD1

DNA: TGCGCCAGCAGCTCCGGCCGAAGGGTTTACGAGCAGTACTTC
CDR3: CASSSGRRVYEQYF
size: few
V: TRBV5-1
J: TRBJ2-7
D: .

DNA: TGCAGCGTTACCAATGGTGGGACTAGCTCCTACAATGAGCAGTTCTTC
CDR3: CSVTNGGTSSYNEQFF
size: few
V: TRBV29-1
J: TRBJ2-1
D: TRBD2

DNA: TGTGCCAGCAGTCCCATCCCGGGCAGGAGGCGGACCGGGGAGCTGTTTTTT
CDR3: CASSPIPGRRRTGELFF
size: few
V: TRBV6-1
J: TRBJ2-2
D: .

DNA: TGTGCCAGCTCTTCGGAGATCCGCTTGAACACTGAAGCTTTCTTT
CDR3: CASSSEIRLNTEAFF
size: .
V: TRBV2
J: TRBJ1-1
D: .

DNA: TGCGCCAGCAGCCAAGAACCCCCCCTTGGGGGCGCTGGGGCCAACGTCCTGACTTTC
CDR3: CASSQEPPLGGAGANVLTF
size: .
V: TRBV4-3
J: TRBJ2-6
D: .

DNA: TGTGCCAGCAGGAGGGGGGGAACGCAGCCCCCAATAGAGCAGTTCTTC
CDR3: CASRRGGTQPPIEQFF
size: .
V: TRBV6-1
J: TRBJ2-1
D: .

DNA: TGCGCCAGCAGCCAAGAGTATCGACTGTTCACAGATACGCAGTATTTT
CDR3: CASSQEYRLFTDTQYF
size: .
V: TRBV4-3
J: TRBJ2-3
D: .

DNA: TGTGCCAGCAGCTACGTCCCCCTAATTGGCGGGGGGGAGAACACCGGGGAGCTGTTTTTT
CDR3: CASSYVPLIGGGENTGELFF
size: .
V: TRBV6-2/TRBV6-3
J: TRBJ2-2
D: TRBD2

DNA: TGTGCCAGCAGCTTGGAGGGGGGCCTAGCGGGAGGCCGGGCCAAAAACATTCAGTACTTC
CDR3: CASSLEGGLAGGRAKNIQYF
size: .
V: TRBV5-6
J: TRBJ2-4
D: TRBD2

DNA: TGTGCCAGCAGCTTAGTCCTAGCGGGAGAGGTGAGGGGGACCCAGTACTTC
CDR3: CASSLVLAGEVRGTQYF
size: .
V: TRBV7-6
J: TRBJ2-5
D: TRBD2